This T cell receptor beta chain was identified during a study of T cell repertoires in cytomegalovirus infection. Turning to this clonotype: What it binds is not known.

TCRdb re-called the reads with MiXCR, one entry per CDR3 protein. The table records around 900,000 distinct CDR3 sequences, less than 35% of them present only once. The material was cultured CD8+ T cells from PBMCs, obtained from culture after CMV antigen stimulation. The TCR sequence derives from a human donor in good health (CMV status not recorded). Some clones in this sample may be carry-over from other donors' samples.

For the CDR3, the DNA is TGTGCTAGTGCGACTCACACAGATACGCAGTATTTT. Its protein is CASATHTDTQYF. The chain links TRBV12-5 to TRBJ2-3, with D uncertain. Germline values: CDR1 LGHNT, CDR2 FRNRAP. CDR3 length: 12 residues. Between the trimmed V and J ends, which lost 7 bases and 2 bases, there was a span of 7 bases.